This entry lists 24 T cell receptor beta chains sequenced from one sample in a study of blood T cells in healthy people across ages. Combining a sample-barcoded 5' primer with a J-beta primer mix, a second PCR ran for roughly 6 to 12 cycles. TCRdb passed the 5' RACE reads through MiXCR, listing each CDR3 protein once. The table has more than 550,000 distinct CDR3 sequences, around a fifth seen once. The sample was blood. These receptors were taken from a man aged 65-85 years in good health.

The chain is built from TRBV20-1 and TRBJ2-1; 9 bases fit TRBD2. The CDR3 is 13 amino acids. CDR1 and CDR2 from the germline V gene are DFQATT and SNEGSKA (reference sequence). The CDR3: CRGRASGNNEQFF. CDR3 DNA: TGCAGAGGCAGGGCTAGCGGGAACAATGAGCAGTTCTTC.

A word on this clonotype: Lacking the conserved final phenylalanine or tryptophan, this CDR3 likely reflects a read error. The chain combines TRBV12-3 or TRBV12-4 with TRBJ2-3, with a weak D call TRBD2 (5 bases). V was clipped by 4 bases and J by 4 bases, with 12 bases between them. The CDR3 spans 14 residues. This CDR3 reads CASSCIASADTQYS. Here the CDR3 DNA reads TGTGCCAGCAGTTGTATAGCGAGCGCAGATACGCAGTATTCT.

The J gene is TRBJ2-2, the V gene TRBV9; D may be TRBD2 (6 bases). V was cut by 3 bases and J by 1 base, with 22 bases left in between. The CDR3 totals 19 residues. CDR1 and CDR2 from the germline V gene are SGDLS and YYNGEE. CDR3 residues: CASSATSSPGRLNTGELFF. CDR3 bases: TGTGCCAGCAGCGCTACTAGCTCCCCTGGCCGACTGAACACCGGGGAGCTGTTTTTT.

This clonotype was detected only a few times. The chain couples TRBV7-9 to TRBJ1-1, with 7 bases lining up with TRBD1. The CDR3 runs to 14 residues. V trimming: 5 bases; J trimming: 1 base; junction bases outside the gene matches: 4. CDR1 SEHNR and CDR2 FQNEAQ come from the germline V gene (reference sequence). CDR3 DNA sequence: TGTGCCAGCAGCCCGAGGGGGCGGAACACTGAAGCTTTCTTT. Its translation is CASSPRGRNTEAFF.

The chain carries TRBV7-2 and TRBJ2-7; D is unclear. The J call may not be correct, given that the DNA end is closer to TRBJ2-5. From germline, CDR1 is SGHTA and CDR2 FQGNSA. The CDR3 is 12 residues long. The CDR3 reads CASSFAVETQYF. CDR3 DNA: TGTGCCAGCAGCTTCGCTGTGGAGACCCAGTACTTC.

The J gene is TRBJ2-5, the V gene TRBV12-3 or TRBV12-4; 7 bases agree with TRBD1. The J call may be wrong; the DNA end is better matched by TRBJ2-1. This CDR3 contains 15 residues. The CDR3 region has the DNA TGTGCCAGCAGCTTGGACAGGTCGTCGTGGAATGAGCAGTTCTTC. This gives the protein CASSLDRSSWNEQFF.

The table lists this clonotype with a few counts. The V and J genes are TRBV12-3 or TRBV12-4 and TRBJ2-5; D is unclear. The V gene lost 5 bases and the J gene lost 5 bases, with 12 bases spanning the gap. There are 13 residues in the CDR3. The CDR3 DNA follows: TGTGCCAGCAGTCAGCTCCTGAGGGAGACCCAGTACTTC. This encodes CASSQLLRETQYF.

The chain employs TRBV20-1 and TRBJ2-3; possible D gene TRBD2, 6 bases. V was cut by 0 bases and J by 8 bases, with 12 bases left in between. From germline, CDR1 is DFQATT and CDR2 SNEGSKA (reference sequence). The CDR3 sequence is 13 residues long. The CDR3 DNA follows: TGCAGTGCTAGAGATTGGGGTAGCGGTACGCAGTATTTT. Residues: CSARDWGSGTQYF.

This clonotype was counted many times. V usage is TRBV29-1 and J usage is TRBJ2-5; D not certain. Per germline, CDR1 SQVTM and CDR2 ANQGSEA. Trimming shortened V by 4 bases and J by 4 bases, and 7 bases separated the two germline ends. The length of the CDR3 is 11 residues. The DNA for the CDR3 is TGCAGCGTTGTTTTACGAGAGACCCAGTACTTC. Protein sequence: CSVVLRETQYF.

This clonotype was seen many times. The chain is built from TRBV27 and TRBJ2-7; D is unclear. Per the germline V gene, CDR1 is MNHEY and CDR2 is SMNVEV (reference sequence). Trimming stripped 5 bases from V and 7 bases from J, with 9 bases between. CDR3 size: 11 residues. The CDR3 spells CASSDYGEQYF. CDR3 DNA sequence: TGTGCCAGCAGTGATTATGGGGAGCAGTACTTC.

This clonotype has at least ten counts. The chain has TRBV5-6 and TRBJ1-2; TRBD1 might be the D (6 bases). CDR1 is SGHDT and CDR2 is YYEEEE in the germline V gene. The germline V and J ends were trimmed by 4 bases and 2 bases, with 12 bases remaining between them. CDR3 length equals 14 residues. DNA of the CDR3: TGTGCCAGCAGCCCACAAGACAGGAACTATGGCTACACCTTC. Its protein product is CASSPQDRNYGYTF.

The chain combines TRBV4-1 with TRBJ2-5; 7 bases agree with TRBD2. Trimming removed 1 base from V and 5 bases from J; junction bases left unmatched: 10. The CDR3 is 16 residues long. Germline CDR1 and CDR2: MGHRA and YSYEKL. The DNA of the CDR3 is TGCGCCAGCAGCCAAGGGATTGGACTAGGGACGGAGACCCAGTACTTC. Amino acid sequence: CASSQGIGLGTETQYF.

The V and J genes are TRBV4-3 and TRBJ2-5; a weak D match, TRBD2 (6 bases). In germline, CDR1 is LGHNA, CDR2 YSLEER. Trimming cost V 3 bases and J 5 bases, with 10 bases left between them. The CDR3 runs to 13 residues. The CDR3: CASSQYSGETQYF. CDR3 nucleotides: TGCGCCAGCAGCCAGTACAGCGGGGAGACCCAGTACTTC.

This clonotype was seen a handful of times. The V gene is TRBV20-1, the J gene TRBJ2-5, with D tentatively TRBD2 (6 bases). Germline V gene data show CDR1 as DFQATT and CDR2 as SNEGSKA (reference sequence). V lost 5 bases and J 5 bases, leaving 18 bases between the germline ends. This CDR3 spans 14 amino acids. The CDR3 bases are TGCAGTGCTTTTGCGGGGATTCGTTTGGAGACCCAGTACTTC. Translated, it gives CSAFAGIRLETQYF.

The chain links TRBV6-2 or TRBV6-3 to TRBJ1-4, with D uncertain. CDR3 length: 16 amino acids. Trimming pared 8 bases from V and 5 bases from J, leaving 21 bases between. Germline V gives CDR1 MNHEY, CDR2 SVGEGT. The CDR3 DNA is TGTGCCAGCGCGCGGATCCAAGGACGGAAGAATGAAAAACTGTTTTTT. This gives the protein CASARIQGRKNEKLFF.

The gene calls are TRBV6-5 and TRBJ1-1, with a tentative D call TRBD1 (5 bases). V was pared by 7 bases and J by 7 bases, with 19 bases between. The germline gives CDR1 MNHEY, CDR2 SVGAGI. This CDR3 comprises 14 residues. The CDR3 DNA follows: TGTGCCAGCATCGGGACGGGGGGAACAGGTGAAGCTTTCTTT. It yields the protein CASIGTGGTGEAFF.

This clonotype was observed a few times. V gene TRBV6-4 combines with J gene TRBJ2-7, with 9 bases fitting TRBD1. V was pared by 1 base and J by 2 bases, with 3 bases of the junction left unmatched. This CDR3 is built from 15 residues. CDR1 is MRHNA and CDR2 is SNTAGT in the germline V gene. CDR3 region: CASSDYNRGPYEQYV. The DNA for the CDR3 is TGTGCCAGCAGTGACTATAACAGGGGGCCCTACGAGCAGTACGTC.

This chain uses TRBV7-9 with TRBJ2-5, with D perhaps being TRBD1 or TRBD2 (5 bases each). TRBJ2-7 matches the DNA end more closely, so the J call is doubtful. The CDR3 has 15 residues. Germline V gene data show CDR1 as SEHNR and CDR2 as FQNEAQ (reference sequence). The CDR3 sequence is CASSLASGQRNEQYF. In nucleotides, the CDR3 is TGTGCCAGCAGCTTAGCATCGGGGCAGCGCAACGAGCAGTACTTC.

This clonotype came up a few times. The rearrangement joins TRBV20-1 to TRBJ1-4; no firm D call. V lost 3 bases and J 8 bases, leaving 7 bases between the germline ends. CDR3 length equals 11 residues. Germline V gene lookup returns CDR1 DFQATT and CDR2 SNEGSKA (reference sequence). DNA for the CDR3: TGCAGTGCTAGCCACAGAGAAAAACTGTTTTTT. Its translation: CSASHREKLFF.

As concerns this clonotype: One end of the junction fails to match germline, which may point to a read error. V gene TRBV12-3 or TRBV12-4 combines with J gene TRBJ2-5; unclear D gene. Matching the DNA end better, TRBJ2-1 makes the J call doubtful. CDR3 size: 14 residues. CDR3 bases: TGTGCCAGCACCCTAGACCCAGTCTACGATGAGCAGTTCTTC. Encoded protein: CASTLDPVYDEQFF.

The chain has TRBV28 and TRBJ2-7; D gene uncertain. Trimming cost V 6 bases and J 7 bases, with 19 bases left between them. The CDR3 sequence is 14 residues long. Germline values: CDR1 MDHEN, CDR2 SYDVKM. The CDR3 here is CASSVAPRTHEQYF. The CDR3 nucleotides read TGTGCCAGCAGCGTTGCCCCCCGCACCCATGAGCAGTACTTC.

The V gene is TRBV27, the J gene TRBJ2-5, with D possibly called TRBD1 or TRBD2 (5 bases each). CDR3 size: 12 residues. Germline V gene sequence: CDR1 MNHEY, CDR2 SMNVEV (reference sequence). The V end was cut by 8 bases, the J end by 0 bases, with 7 bases between. CDR3 bases: TGTGCCAGCGGGGGAAACCAAGAGACCCAGTACTTC. Translated: CASGGNQETQYF.

V usage is TRBV7-3 and J usage is TRBJ1-1; D is unclear. The germline V gene encodes CDR1 SGHTA and CDR2 FQGTGA. The CDR3 contains 14 residues. V shed 8 bases and J shed 0 bases, with 13 bases lying between them. The CDR3 reads CASRHGTVNTEAFF. CDR3 coding DNA: TGTGCCAGCCGGCACGGCACAGTGAACACTGAAGCTTTCTTT.

This clonotype was recorded at least ten times. The chain links TRBV21-1 to TRBJ2-5; TRBD1, the D gene given by the table, was not confirmed from the DNA. TRBV21-1 is shown as a pseudogene. The CDR3 consists of 13 residues. The CDR3 region is CASSTDRDETQYF. CDR3 in DNA: TGTGCCAGCAGCACTGACAGGGACGAGACCCAGTACTTC.